This record concerns one T cell receptor beta chain sequence. The antigen remains unidentified. The record originates from a study of cytotoxic CD8 clonotypes in ibrutinib-treated CLL. The germline V gene encodes CDR1 GTSNPN and CDR2 SVGIG (reference sequence). The CDR3 totals 13 residues. Cryopreserved PBMCs supplied about 2 micrograms of genomic DNA for TCR beta libraries. Study-level results: Pretreatment clonality was elevated relative to age-matched healthy donors and paralleled circulating CD8+ T-cell counts.

The table came from immunoSEQ multiplex PCR; TCRdb's copy has only in-frame clones and leaves some out. The table includes over 100,000 clones, approximately 85% detected once. The origin of this receptor is a human donor with chronic lymphocytic leukemia. The chain joins TRBV30 to TRBJ1-2, with D possibly being TRBD1 (5 bases). The sequencing used PBMCs, collected after 24 months of ibrutinib treatment. The CDR3 region is CAGGRRAGYGYTF. For the CDR3, the DNA is TGTGCGGGGGGGAGGCGGGCCGGATATGGCTACACCTTC.